This TCR beta chain is from a study of CD8 T cells in ankylosing spondylitis. Regarding the study as a whole: Matched ankylosing spondylitis synovial fluid reportedly showed significant enrichment of disease-linked clones. Peripheral blood samples showed relatively rare disease-linked clones, and these clones were CD8+.

A quantitative 5'-RACE method, one with molecular barcodes, was used to make TCR beta libraries. Each CDR3 protein is one row after TCRdb ran MiXCR on the 5' RACE reads. Found here are fewer than 80,000 distinct CDR3 sequences, less than 6% of them singletons; the top ten hold 2.2%. Trimming removed 4 bases at V and 0 bases at J, with 8 bases between. The germline CDR1 and CDR2 sequences are MDHEN and SYDVKM. The CDR3 covers 14 residues. In its sample, this clonotype was seen many times. Antigen specificity is unknown. This receptor was obtained from a male donor with ankylosing spondylitis or in good health (not recorded which). The J gene is TRBJ2-3, the V gene TRBV28; D remains ambiguous. Specimen: blood, either unsorted or a sorted T cell fraction (not recorded which). The CDR3 region is CASSSVDSTDTQYF. CDR3 DNA: TGTGCCAGCAGTTCCGTAGACAGCACAGATACGCAGTATTTT.